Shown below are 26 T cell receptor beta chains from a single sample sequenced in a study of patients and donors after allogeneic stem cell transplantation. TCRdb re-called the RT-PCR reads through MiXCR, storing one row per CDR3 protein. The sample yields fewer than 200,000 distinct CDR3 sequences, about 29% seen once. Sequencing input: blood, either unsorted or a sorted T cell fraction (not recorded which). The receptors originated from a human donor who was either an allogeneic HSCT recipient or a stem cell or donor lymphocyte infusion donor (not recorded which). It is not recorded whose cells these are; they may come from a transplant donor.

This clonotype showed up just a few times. Here the CDR3 reads CASSPTGAYEQYF. The CDR3 nucleotides are TGTGCCAGCAGTCCCACAGGGGCCTACGAGCAGTACTTC. The V call is TRBV27, the J call TRBJ2-7, with 7 bases fitting TRBD1. The CDR3 is 13 residues long. The ends lost 5 bases at V and 2 bases at J; junction bases unmatched: 3. CDR1 MNHEY and CDR2 SMNVEV come from the germline V gene (reference sequence).

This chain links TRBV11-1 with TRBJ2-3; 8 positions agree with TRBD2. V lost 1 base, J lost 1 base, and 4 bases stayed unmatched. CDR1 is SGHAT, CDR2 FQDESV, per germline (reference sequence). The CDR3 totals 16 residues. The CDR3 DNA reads TGTGCCAGCAGCTTAGGGCCAGCGGGGGGCACAGATACGCAGTATTTT. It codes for CASSLGPAGGTDTQYF. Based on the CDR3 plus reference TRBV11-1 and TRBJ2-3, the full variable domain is EAEVAQSPRYKITEKSQAVAFWCDPISGHATLYWYRQILGQGPELLVQFQDESVVDDSQLPKDRFSAERLKGVDSTLKIQPAELGDSAMYLCASSLGPAGGTDTQYFGPGTRLTVL.

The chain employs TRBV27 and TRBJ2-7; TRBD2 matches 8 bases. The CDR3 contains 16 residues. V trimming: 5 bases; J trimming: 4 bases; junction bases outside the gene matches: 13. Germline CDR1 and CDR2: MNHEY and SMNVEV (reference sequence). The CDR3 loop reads CASSLEMAGGRYEQYF. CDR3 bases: TGTGCCAGCAGTCTCGAGATGGCGGGAGGACGATACGAGCAGTACTTC.

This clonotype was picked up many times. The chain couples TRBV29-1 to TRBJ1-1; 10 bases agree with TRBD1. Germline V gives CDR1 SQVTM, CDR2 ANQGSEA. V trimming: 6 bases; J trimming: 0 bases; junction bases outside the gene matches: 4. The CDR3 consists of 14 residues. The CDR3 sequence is CSVRDRGMNTEAFF. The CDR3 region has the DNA TGCAGCGTGAGGGACAGGGGAATGAACACTGAAGCTTTCTTT.

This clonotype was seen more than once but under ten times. CDR3 region: CSVEWGHYQETQYF. In DNA, the CDR3 is TGCAGCGTTGAATGGGGGCACTACCAAGAGACCCAGTACTTC. This chain connects TRBV29-1 to TRBJ2-5, with a weak D call TRBD1 (6 bases). V dropped 2 bases and J dropped 0 bases, with 10 bases sitting between them. Germline lookup yields CDR1 SQVTM and CDR2 ANQGSEA. This CDR3 has 14 amino acids. Variable domain in full (rest from reference TRBV29-1 and TRBJ2-5): SAVISQKPSRDICQRGTSLTIQCQVDSQVTMMFWYRQQPGQSLTLIATANQGSEATYESGFVIDKFPISRPNLTFSTLTVSNMSPEDSSIYLCSVEWGHYQETQYFGPGTRLLVL.

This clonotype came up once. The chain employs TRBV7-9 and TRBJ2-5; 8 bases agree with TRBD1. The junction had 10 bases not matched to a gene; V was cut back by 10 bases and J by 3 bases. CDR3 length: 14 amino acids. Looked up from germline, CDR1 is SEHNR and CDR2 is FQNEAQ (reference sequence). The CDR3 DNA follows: TGTGCCACCCTCCCCCCGGACAGGGAAGAGACCCAGTACTTC. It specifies CATLPPDREETQYF.

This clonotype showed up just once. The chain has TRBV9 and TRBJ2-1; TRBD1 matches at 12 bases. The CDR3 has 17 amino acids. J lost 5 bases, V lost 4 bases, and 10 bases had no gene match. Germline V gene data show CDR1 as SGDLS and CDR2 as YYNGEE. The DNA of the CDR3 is TGTGCCAGCAGCCCCCGTGGGGACAGGGGGCTTGACAATGAGCAGTTCTTC. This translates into CASSPRGDRGLDNEQFF.

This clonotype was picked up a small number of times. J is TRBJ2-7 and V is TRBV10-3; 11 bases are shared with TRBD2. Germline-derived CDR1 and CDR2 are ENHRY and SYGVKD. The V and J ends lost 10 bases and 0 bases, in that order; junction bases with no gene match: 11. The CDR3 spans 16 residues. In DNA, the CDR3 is TGTGCCAGCAAGGGGGTTGGGACTAGCGGCTCCTACGAGCAGTACTTC. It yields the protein CASKGVGTSGSYEQYF.

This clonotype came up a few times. This chain's CDR3 is CASSQVVAGGYSNQPQHF. The CDR3 DNA sequence: TGCGCCAGCAGCCAAGTAGTGGCAGGCGGGTATAGCAATCAGCCCCAGCATTTT. The gene calls are TRBV4-3 and TRBJ1-5; D is unresolved. The CDR3 runs to 18 residues. Trimming removed 1 base from V and 0 bases from J, with 16 bases in between. CDR1 is LGHNA and CDR2 is YSLEER in the germline V gene.

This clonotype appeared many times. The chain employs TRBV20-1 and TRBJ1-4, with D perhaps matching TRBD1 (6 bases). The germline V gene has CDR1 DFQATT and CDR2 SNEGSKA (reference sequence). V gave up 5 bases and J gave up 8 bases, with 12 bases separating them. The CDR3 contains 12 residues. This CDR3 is CSAPDRGEKLFF. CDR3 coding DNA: TGCAGTGCTCCGGACAGAGGGGAAAAACTGTTTTTT.

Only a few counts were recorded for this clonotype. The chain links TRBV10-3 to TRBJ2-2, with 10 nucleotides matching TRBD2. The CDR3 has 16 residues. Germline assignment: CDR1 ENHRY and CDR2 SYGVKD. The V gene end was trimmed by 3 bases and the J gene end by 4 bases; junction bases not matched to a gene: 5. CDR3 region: CAISDSSGSVTGELFF. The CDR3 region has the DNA TGTGCCATCAGTGACTCTAGCGGGAGTGTCACCGGGGAGCTGTTTTTT.

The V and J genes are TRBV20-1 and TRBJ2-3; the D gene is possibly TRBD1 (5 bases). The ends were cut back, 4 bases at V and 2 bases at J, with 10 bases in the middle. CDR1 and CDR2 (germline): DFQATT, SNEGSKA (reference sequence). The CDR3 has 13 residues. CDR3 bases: TGCAGTGCTATCAGGGATTTCACAGATACGCAGTATTTT. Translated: CSAIRDFTDTQYF.

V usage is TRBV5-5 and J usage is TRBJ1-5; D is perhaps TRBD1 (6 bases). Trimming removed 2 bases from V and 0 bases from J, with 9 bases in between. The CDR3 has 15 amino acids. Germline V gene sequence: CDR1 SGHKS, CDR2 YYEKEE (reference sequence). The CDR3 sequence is CASSFQGYSNQPQHF. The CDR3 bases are TGTGCCAGCAGCTTCCAGGGGTATAGCAATCAGCCCCAGCATTTT.

CDR3 amino acids: CATYGGLASEQYF. CDR3 in DNA: TGTGCCACCTACGGGGGACTAGCGTCCGAGCAGTACTTC. This chain joins TRBV25-1 and TRBJ2-7, with TRBD2 matching over 10 bases. Trimming removed 10 bases from V and 6 bases from J; junction bases left unmatched: 9. CDR3 size: 13 residues. The germline V gene encodes CDR1 MGHDK and CDR2 SYGVNS.

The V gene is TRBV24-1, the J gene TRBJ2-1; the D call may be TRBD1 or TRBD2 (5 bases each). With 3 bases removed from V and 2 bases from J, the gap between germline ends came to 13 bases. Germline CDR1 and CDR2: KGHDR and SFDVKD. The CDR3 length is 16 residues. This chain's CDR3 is CATSDPGALTYNEQFF. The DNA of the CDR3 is TGTGCCACCAGTGATCCCGGGGCCCTCACCTACAATGAGCAGTTCTTC.

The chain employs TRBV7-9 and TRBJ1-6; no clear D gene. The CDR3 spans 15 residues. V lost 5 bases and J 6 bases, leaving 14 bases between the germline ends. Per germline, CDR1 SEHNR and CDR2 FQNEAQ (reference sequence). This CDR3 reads CASSPRTLPNSPLHF. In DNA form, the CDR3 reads TGTGCCAGCAGCCCGCGGACTCTCCCTAATTCACCCCTCCACTTT.

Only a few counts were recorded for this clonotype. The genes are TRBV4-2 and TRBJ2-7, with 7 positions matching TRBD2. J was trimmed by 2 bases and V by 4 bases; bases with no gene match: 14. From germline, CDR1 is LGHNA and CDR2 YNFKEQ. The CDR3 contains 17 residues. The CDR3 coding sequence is TGTGCCAGCAGCCCAGTAGGCCGGGGGAGGGCCACCTACGAGCAGTACTTC. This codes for CASSPVGRGRATYEQYF.

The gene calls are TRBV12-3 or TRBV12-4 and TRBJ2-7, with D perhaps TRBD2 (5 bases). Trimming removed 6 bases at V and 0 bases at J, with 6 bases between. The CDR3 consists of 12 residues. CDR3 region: CASSRGSYEQYF. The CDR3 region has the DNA TGTGCCAGCAGCCGGGGCTCCTACGAGCAGTACTTC.

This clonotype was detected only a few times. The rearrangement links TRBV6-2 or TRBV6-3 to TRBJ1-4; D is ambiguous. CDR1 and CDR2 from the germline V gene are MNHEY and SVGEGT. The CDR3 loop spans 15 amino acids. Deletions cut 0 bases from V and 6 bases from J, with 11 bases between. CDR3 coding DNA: TGTGCCAGCAGTTACTCTATCAGGTTGGATGAAAAACTGTTTTTT. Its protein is CASSYSIRLDEKLFF.

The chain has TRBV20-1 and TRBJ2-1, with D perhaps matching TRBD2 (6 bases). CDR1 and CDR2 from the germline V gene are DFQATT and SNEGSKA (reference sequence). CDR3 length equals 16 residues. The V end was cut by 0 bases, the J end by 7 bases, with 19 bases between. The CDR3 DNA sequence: TGCAGTGCTAGAGACCCGGGGAGCGGGTCCGTGAATGAGCAGTTCTTC. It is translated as CSARDPGSGSVNEQFF.

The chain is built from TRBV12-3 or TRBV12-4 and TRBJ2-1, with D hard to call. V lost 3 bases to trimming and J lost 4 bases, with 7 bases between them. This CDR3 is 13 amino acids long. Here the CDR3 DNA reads TGTGCCAGCAGTTTCTTCATTTACAATGAGCAGTTCTTC. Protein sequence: CASSFFIYNEQFF.

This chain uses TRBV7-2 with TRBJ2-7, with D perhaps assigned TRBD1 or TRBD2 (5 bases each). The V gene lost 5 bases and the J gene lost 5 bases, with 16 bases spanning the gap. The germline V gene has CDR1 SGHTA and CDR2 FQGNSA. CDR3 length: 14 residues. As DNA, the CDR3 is TGTGCCAGCAGCCCGATTGGGGGAATCCACGAGCAGTACTTC. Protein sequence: CASSPIGGIHEQYF.

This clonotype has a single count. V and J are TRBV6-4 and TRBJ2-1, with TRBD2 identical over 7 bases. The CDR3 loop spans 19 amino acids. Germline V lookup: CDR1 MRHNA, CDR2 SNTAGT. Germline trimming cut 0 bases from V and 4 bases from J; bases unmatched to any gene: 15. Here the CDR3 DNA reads TGTGCCAGCAGTGACTCCCGGACTAGTCCTTCCCCTTTGTACAATGAGCAGTTCTTC. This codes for CASSDSRTSPSPLYNEQFF.

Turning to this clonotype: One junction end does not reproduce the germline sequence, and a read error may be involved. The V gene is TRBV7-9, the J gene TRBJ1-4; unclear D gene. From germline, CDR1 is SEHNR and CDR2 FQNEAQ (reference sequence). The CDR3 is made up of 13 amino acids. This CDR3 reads CASSLMGGEKLIF. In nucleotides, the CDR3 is TGTGCCAGCAGCTTAATGGGAGGTGAAAAACTGATTTTT.

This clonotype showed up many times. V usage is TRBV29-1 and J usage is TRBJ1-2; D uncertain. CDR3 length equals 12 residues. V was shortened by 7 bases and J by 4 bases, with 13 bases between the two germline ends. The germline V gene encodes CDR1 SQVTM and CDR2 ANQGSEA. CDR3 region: CSAAGRFYGYTF. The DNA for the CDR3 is TGCAGCGCTGCCGGACGGTTCTATGGCTACACCTTC.

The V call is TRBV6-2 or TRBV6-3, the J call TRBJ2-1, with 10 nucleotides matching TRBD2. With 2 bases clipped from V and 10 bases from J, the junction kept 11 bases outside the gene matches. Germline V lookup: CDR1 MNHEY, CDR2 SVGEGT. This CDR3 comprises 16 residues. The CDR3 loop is CASSYLLAGPQGEQFF. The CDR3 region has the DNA TGTGCCAGCAGTTACCTACTAGCGGGACCCCAGGGGGAGCAGTTCTTC.